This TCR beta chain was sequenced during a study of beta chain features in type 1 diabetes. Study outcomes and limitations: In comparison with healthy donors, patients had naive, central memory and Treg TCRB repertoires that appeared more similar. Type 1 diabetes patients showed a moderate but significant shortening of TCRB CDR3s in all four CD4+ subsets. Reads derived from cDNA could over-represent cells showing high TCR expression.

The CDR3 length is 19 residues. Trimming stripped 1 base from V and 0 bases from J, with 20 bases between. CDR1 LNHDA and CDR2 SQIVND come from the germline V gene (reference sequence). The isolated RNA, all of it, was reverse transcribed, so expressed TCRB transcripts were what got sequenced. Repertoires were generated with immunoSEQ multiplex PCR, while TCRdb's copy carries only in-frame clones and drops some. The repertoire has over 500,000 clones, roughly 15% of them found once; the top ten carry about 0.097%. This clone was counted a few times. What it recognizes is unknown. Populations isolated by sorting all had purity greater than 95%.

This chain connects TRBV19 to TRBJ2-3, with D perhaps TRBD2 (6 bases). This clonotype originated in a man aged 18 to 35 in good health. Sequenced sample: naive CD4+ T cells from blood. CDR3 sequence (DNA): TGTGCCAGTAGTATAGCCCGCGGGGTGAGCGGAGGGAGCACAGATACGCAGTATTTT. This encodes CASSIARGVSGGSTDTQYF.